This T cell receptor beta chain was sequenced during a study of resident and recirculating memory T cells in vitiligo (dated by TCRdb to the late 2010s). Regarding the complete study: The study took epidermis from shave biopsies of two lesional and two nonlesional sites, plus PBMCs, from each of a few stable vitiligo patients for TCR beta sequencing. Samples were homogenized without cell sorting just before genomic DNA extraction with the Qiagen DNeasy Blood & Tissue Kit. The human TCR beta sequencing was designed to test whether specific clones found in lesional vitiligo skin differed from the clones found in nonlesional skin and in blood.

V is cut back by 1 base and J by 3 bases, with 4 bases in the junction unmatched. Including cysteine and phenylalanine, the CDR3 has 15 amino acids. Left in the record is the CDR3 DNA by itself, 45 bases read in frame from the first base. The germline V gene sets CDR1 to SGHTA and CDR2 to FQGNSA. The immunoSEQ hsTCRB kit was used to amplify TCR beta chains from the genomic DNA. Sequencing of TCR beta libraries was performed on an Illumina MiSeq instrument by the immunoSEQ service. In the paper's pipeline: The immunoSEQ Analyzer was used to analyze the repertoire data. The table comes from immuneACCESS by way of TCRdb, which keeps in-frame sequences with V and J called. Part of the clones is missing from these tables; in studies checked, under half for an unresolved V gene and the rest for unknown reasons. V and J calls and clone size come straight from that table; D and trimming were deduced from the DNA. The sample table holds 65,000 to 80,000 clones, of which roughly 94% were seen once. The ten largest account for approximately 5.4% of the sample.

A patient's vitiligo counted as stable when the lesions had not changed at all during the previous 6 months. To count as stable, patients also needed to show no confetti depigmentation, which is a clinical sign of active vitiligo. Any patient who had received treatment in the previous three months was excluded. PBMCs were isolated from heparinized blood by Ficoll density gradient centrifugation and then flash-frozen. On this clone: Its antigen is unknown. The record has no base qualities; no much larger clone is one base away.

The paper as a whole reports these results and caveats: By overlap and correlation analysis, no significant repertoire overlap was shown between biopsies, even within a single patient, except for each lesion compared with itself. Working out how much the T cell clones identified in the vitiligo lesions and the human Trm versus Tcm pools each contribute will require future mechanistic studies. Clonality was not the same from one vitiligo lesion to another, and no unique dominant TCR clone turned up. TCR sequences were not shared across biopsy sites or across patients, which suggests that different T cell clones infiltrate different lesions, a pattern described as private specificity.

The material sequenced was blood. This receptor was identified in a male donor with vitiligo. The chain employs TRBV7-2 and TRBJ2-7; 9 junctional bases match TRBD2. This receptor carries the CDR3 CASSLGIAGDYEQYF. The nucleotide sequence reads TGTGCCAGCAGCTTAGGTATAGCGGGAGACTACGAGCAGTACTTC.